This T cell receptor beta chain originates from a study of monozygotic twins with inflammatory bowel disease. Study-level results: Discordant twins showed the same repertoire similarity as concordant twins, possibly from limited power.

TCRdb derives one entry per CDR3 protein from the 5' RACE reads, leaving out DNA. This sample's table reports approximately 330,000 distinct CDR3 sequences. Germline V gives CDR1 SGHRS, CDR2 YFSETQ. The CDR3 is made up of 15 amino acids. Worth noting for this clonotype: Its antigen is currently unknown.

The clonotype was recovered from a human donor with ulcerative colitis or Crohn's disease, or a healthy co-twin of an affected twin (not recorded which). What was sequenced was blood. The genes are TRBV5-1 and TRBJ2-1. The CDR3: CASSLGTLSYNEQFF.